The clone carrying this T cell receptor beta chain was seen a single time. Its antigen is unidentified. These data belong to a study of identical twins. Broader study findings: Twins shared out-of-frame alpha sequences with excess low generation probability.

Germline-derived CDR1 and CDR2 are SEHNR and FQNEAQ (reference sequence). The V and J ends lost 1 base and 1 base respectively, with 8 bases between them. The CDR3 has 15 amino acids. After template switching added a universal primer site, the resulting cDNA carried unique molecular identifiers. TCRdb called the 5' RACE reads again in MiXCR, with one record for every CDR3 protein. Among 450,000 or so distinct CDR3 sequences listed, approximately 24% were seen once. A further study also used this sample, focusing on T cells expressing NK-cell markers. From that report: Just one sequenced donor of eight was HCMV-seronegative, while seven were seropositive.

The sequencing sample was made of CD4+ T cells sorted from blood. The sequence came from a young woman in good health. The V gene is TRBV7-9, the J gene TRBJ2-1; D gene unclear. CDR3: CASSLEFRSYNEQFF. CDR3 bases: TGTGCCAGCAGCTTAGAGTTCCGATCCTACAATGAGCAGTTCTTC.